This T cell receptor (beta chain) derives from a study of T cell repertoires in cytomegalovirus infection. Across the whole study: It can be stated that public TCR beta signatures indicated CMV infection as well as a matching HLA type. Study-wide findings and caveats: CMV-specific HLA-C-restricted TCR beta clonotypes dominated the ex vivo response.

In TCRdb, the reads were re-called with MiXCR into one record per CDR3 protein. The repertoire holds about 740,000 distinct CDR3 sequences, around 35% seen once, with about 20% in the top ten. Regarding this clonotype: Its antigen remains unknown.

Per germline, CDR1 SGHVS and CDR2 FNYEAQ. The V gene lost 1 base and the J gene lost 4 bases, with 11 bases spanning the gap. This CDR3 is built from 15 residues. This receptor was identified in a human donor in good health (CMV status not recorded). Some clones in this sample may be carry-over from other donors' samples. The material was cultured PBMCs, obtained from culture after CMV antigen stimulation. This chain links TRBV7-6 with TRBJ2-1; no definite D call. This chain's CDR3 is CASSLGFGSYNEQFF. The DNA for the CDR3 is TGTGCCAGCAGCTTAGGGTTCGGAAGTTACAATGAGCAGTTCTTC.